The entry below describes one T cell receptor (beta chain). These data come from a study of control samples from healthy donors and cancer patients. Only in-frame clones appear in the TCRdb table, and some are missing; sequencing was by immunoSEQ multiplex PCR. The sample lists 150,000 to 200,000 clones; roughly 91% were seen once. This CDR3 has 17 amino acids. Trimming shortened V by 2 bases and J by 4 bases, and 18 bases separated the two germline ends. CDR1 and CDR2 (germline): ENHRY, SYGVKD. V usage is TRBV10-3 and J usage is TRBJ2-1; perhaps TRBD2 as D (7 bases). Sequenced sample: blood. This clonotype was sampled from a woman aged 30 to 39 in good health. This CDR3 reads CAISEGVGGAEYNEQFF. The CDR3 DNA reads as TGTGCCATCAGTGAGGGCGTGGGGGGGGCGGAGTACAATGAGCAGTTCTTC.